This T cell receptor beta chain was recovered during a study of CD8+ T cells in alopecia areata (dated by TCRdb to about 2018). Study-level background: In both human patients and the C3H/HeJ mouse model, the study applied high-throughput TCRbeta sequencing to look at T cell clonal expansion in alopecia areata. On the human side, TCRbeta sequencing was run on scalp tissue and on sorted CD4+ and CD8+ peripheral blood T cells from healthy controls and from alopecia areata patients with either patchy or totalis/universalis disease. TCRbeta CDR3 regions were amplified by immunoSEQ multiplex PCR using 35 Vbeta forward and 13 Jbeta reverse primers. Scalp clonality was compared across normal scalp (n=4), patchy alopecia areata scalp (n=8), and alopecia totalis/universalis scalp (n=8). RNA was extracted with the PAXgene miRNA kit for fixed scalp, the miRNeasy kit for PBMCs, and the RNeasy kit for mouse skin. General conclusions and limits of the study: Lesional scalp, especially in alopecia totalis/universalis, showed higher clonality and more expanded CD8+ clones than normal scalp, suggesting antigenic drive. TCR sequences shared between patients were less clear than in mice, possibly partly because of HLA diversity in the patient population. Scalp TCR repertoire analysis is complicated because resident alphabeta T cells in normal human skin are also sequenced, whereas mouse skin is dominated by gammadelta T cells.

Peripheral blood and lesional scalp punch biopsies were obtained from patients with alopecia areata. PBMCs were separated by density centrifugation and stained for CD3, CD4 and CD8, after which CD4+ and CD8+ T cells were sorted on a FACSAria. Untreated alopecia areata patients were recruited as part of a multicenter biomarker study. In roughly 5 patients from the biomarker study, the blood CD8+ T cells went through an additional sort into NKG2D-low and NKG2D-high fractions. The V and J ends are trimmed by 5 bases and 1 base, leaving 8 bases between them. From the cysteine through the phenylalanine, the CDR3 covers 13 amino acids. Left in the record is the CDR3 DNA by itself, 39 bases read in frame from the first base. Reading the germline V gene gives CDR1 MDHEN and CDR2 SYDVKM. Library method: the immunoSEQ multiplex PCR assay. RNA was extracted from all samples and reverse transcribed into cDNA, which served as template for TCR sequencing. SuperScript III was used to make first-strand cDNA, primed with a 2:1 mix of oligo-dT and random hexamers. A synthetic immune receptor repertoire was used to gauge amplification bias, and whatever bias remained was removed computationally. For the original study's pipeline: Raw reads were preprocessed to remove errors, and CDR3 was defined by IMGT conventions from the conserved cysteine to phenylalanine. Clonality was computed by normalizing Shannon entropy by log2 of the number of productive unique TCRs and subtracting the result from 1. Whether scalp clones were CD4 or CD8 was inferred by matching scalp TCRbeta sequences against CD4 and CD8 repertoires sorted from blood. Drawn from immuneACCESS, this table holds only the in-frame rearrangements with V and J called that TCRdb kept. Clones are partly lost; checked studies trace under half to an unresolved V gene and leave the rest unexplained. V, J and clone size are taken as reported in that table, and D and trimming were inferred from the DNA itself. For this sample the table gives 65,000 to 95,000 clones, of which roughly 47% were detected only once. Approximately 5.3% of the sample goes to the ten largest clones.

Notes on this clone: No cognate antigen has been identified for it. The sample holds no much larger clone one base away, and base qualities are not on file.

The chain couples TRBV28 to TRBJ1-1, with the D gene not confidently named. The sample was NKG2D-high CD8+ T cells sorted from blood. In light of the paper, this sample's cell subset or site label describes: sorted CD8+ NKG2D-high blood T cells. The source of this sequence is a human donor with alopecia areata. CDR3 reads: CASSKDPNTEAFF. The DNA is TGTGCCAGCAGTAAGGACCCGAACACTGAAGCTTTCTTT.